This T cell receptor beta chain was captured in a study of graft-versus-host responses after intestinal transplantation. Study-wide points: Peak circulating GvH clone levels tracked with early post-transplant HvG declines. GvH clones detected in recipient marrow included some appearing first in ileum or blood.

In regard to this clone: Its target is not known.

This table comes from immunoSEQ multiplex PCR, and its TCRdb copy is limited to in-frame clones, with some not included. This sample yields around 97,000 clones, of which around 90% are seen a single time; around 5.8% belongs to the top ten. Sample: unstimulated CD8+ T cells sorted from spleen or lymph node cells, taken before intestinal transplant. The clonotype was recovered from a human donor who received an intestinal transplant.

CDR3 coding DNA: TGTGCCAGCAGTGAACGGCAGAATAATGAAAAACTGTTTTTT. It encodes CASSERQNNEKLFF. The gene calls are TRBV6-1 and TRBJ1-4; D unclear. Trimming removed 2 bases at V and 4 bases at J, with 8 bases between. CDR3 size: 14 residues. Germline-derived CDR1 and CDR2 are MNHNS and SASEGT.